Sequencing of this T cell receptor (beta chain) was carried out in a study of persistence of HIV-infected CD4 T cells. Sequencing used immunoSEQ version 4 in survey mode. Here immunoSEQ multiplex PCR was the method, and the copy in TCRdb shows in-frame clones only, minus some. The table has around 39,000 clones, 75% to 90% seen once; the top ten hold 0.9% to 1%. As concerns this clone: Its target is not known.

The length of the CDR3 is 15 residues. CDR1 is MGHDK and CDR2 is SYGVNS in the germline V gene. V lost 6 bases and J lost 1, with 15 bases in between. The stimulus was an HIV-1 Gag 15-mer peptide pool, roughly 1 ug/peptide/mL. CD40L-negative CD69-negative CD45RO-high memory CD4+ T cells were sorted as populations depleted of antigen-responding cells. This specimen was cultured CD4+ T cells from PBMCs, taken from a patient who received antiretroviral therapy. The source is an adult with HIV. The donor label of this sample is uncertain. The gene calls are TRBV25-1 and TRBJ2-5; a weak D match, TRBD1 (6 bases). The CDR3 DNA reads as TGTGCCAGCAGAGGGACACTACCCACCCAAGAGACCCAGTACTTC. It yields the protein CASRGTLPTQETQYF.